Listed here is a single T cell receptor beta chain. This CDR3 has 16 residues. The data derive from a study of T cells expressing NK-cell markers. After re-calling the 5' RACE reads, TCRdb lists one entry per CDR3 protein, DNA absent. This specimen shows about 400,000 distinct CDR3 sequences; the ten leading clones hold around a tenth. The sample taken for sequencing was blood T cells: a sorted CD56 or NKG2C T cell subset, CD4+ or CD8+ T cells, or bulk PBMC T cells (not recorded which). The chain carries TRBV12-3 or TRBV12-4 and TRBJ2-3; TCRdb designates TRBD1, a call that cannot be tested without DNA. This clonotype was sampled from a woman between 45 and 65 years old in good health. CDR3 amino acids: CASSQAGSPERHTQYF.